The source of this T cell receptor beta chain is a study of blood T cells in healthy people across ages (dated by TCRdb to 2014 to 2015). For the study in its entirety: In model experiments, roughly one uniquely barcoded TCR beta cDNA molecule per two T cells was captured by template switching. The study measured age-related changes in TCR beta repertoire diversity using deep sequencing normalized with unique cDNA molecular identifiers. The donors were split into four age groups: young (average around 16 years), middle-aged (about 40), aged (62) and long-lived (approximately 80). For two donors (one aged 18 to 30 and one aged 80 or older), the study analyzed two additional independent replicas of 1 million unique cDNA reads from the same blood draw.

The germline V gene provides CDR1 SNHLY and CDR2 FYNNEI. The germline ends are 15 bases apart after V is trimmed by 6 bases and J by 4 bases. The CDR3 runs 14 residues from the cysteine to the phenylalanine. Only the CDR3 part of the read is kept: 42 bases, read in frame from the first base. About this clonotype: Its cognate antigen has yet to be identified. Per-base qualities were not stored, and no clone one base away is much larger.

The investigation overall reported the following: The percentage of naive T cells measured by flow cytometry correlated strongly with observed TCR beta diversity. Since profiling was done on bulk unsorted PBMCs, naive and antigen-experienced compartments could not be conclusively compared. Total diversity estimates from one million sequenced T cells were considered lower bounds and underestimates. As age increased, observed TCR beta diversity per million T cells dropped in a roughly linear way, and a significant reduction was already evident by age around 41. Donor CMV infection status was unknown, potentially confounding age-related changes in expanded clonotypes. Compared with the aged group, the long-lived group had more naive CD4+ T cells, fewer expanded clones and increased TCR diversity, suggesting age selection.

Libraries came from 5' RACE. TCRdb records Illumina HiSeq 2500 as the sequencer. A second roughly 6 to 11 cycle PCR used a sample-barcoded 5' primer and a J-beta primer mix. Each TCR beta cDNA molecule received a unique molecular identifier from a template-switch 5' adaptor carrying 12 random nucleotides. Each sample yielded at least 2.5 million CDR3-containing paired-end reads. First-strand cDNA synthesis was performed from all RNA using the Mint cDNA synthesis kit, with priming by a TRBC-specific oligonucleotide. Following uracil-DNA glycosylase treatment, all cDNA underwent a first 18-cycle PCR with the universal primers M1SS and BC2_uni_R. The study's own analysis went as follows. For normalization, 1 million high-quality reads were randomly selected from each sample, with every read carrying a distinct molecular identifier. Instead of being binned into consensus sequences, reads that shared molecular identifiers were thrown out. MiTCR, with a Q25 quality threshold and the strictest error-elimination algorithm, was used for CDR3 identification, clonotype clustering and error correction. Lower-bound total TCR beta diversity was estimated with a nonparametric unseen species model using Euler transformation. TCRdb took the public reads, trimmed them with fastp at Q25, ran MiXCR for clone calling and kept in-frame beta chains. Rows are combined by CDR3 protein, so each entry shows the most common genes and DNA. V and J calls and clone size were set by TCRdb, not the authors. The sample records about 1 million distinct CDR3 sequences, under 30% of which are singletons. Of the sample, about 0.8% is held by the ten largest clones.

The donors were 40 or so Caucasian individuals from Russia, aged 6 to 90 years, who were systemically healthy. Each donor gave roughly 11 milliliters of peripheral blood, drawn into EDTA-treated Vacutainer tubes. Ficoll-Paque density-gradient centrifugation was used to isolate PBMCs, with at least 6 million obtained per sample. Total RNA, at least 6 micrograms per sample, was extracted from PBMCs with Trizol reagent. For every donor, an aliquot of PBMCs went through flow cytometry to measure the percentages of naive CD45RAhigh/CD27high T cells. These data also featured in a second study, about T cells of mothers and their children. Drawing on the second study: Nine systemically healthy Caucasian individuals, comprising three mothers and their six children, were included as donors. cDNA synthesis used all of the extracted RNA, with roughly 1.5 ug of RNA in each 15 ul reaction. Sample barcodes and 2-4 random nucleotides were added via the M1S primer in the second PCR. More than 9.5 million TCR beta CDR3 reads were obtained from each mother, and about 3 million reads were obtained from each child. Thymic selection similarly shapes TCR recombination output in related and unrelated pairs, with minor effect from inherited differences. Normalized repertoire overlap in related mother-child pairs was always slightly higher than in unrelated mother-child pairs, but the difference was never significant. With a sensitivity of approximately 93 clones per million clonotypes, no persistent microchimeric T cell clones were detected. Deep NGS was used in the study to compare the TCR beta repertoires of mothers and children and to look for features that separate related mother-child pairs from unrelated individuals. Mothers averaged about 37 +/- 4 years of age and children averaged roughly 11 +/- 4 years. After adapters were ligated using NEBNext reagents, the libraries underwent 100+100 nt paired-end sequencing on an Illumina HiSeq 2000. To avoid cross-contamination, the mother libraries and the child libraries were prepared a month apart and sequenced in separate runs. Each donor had between roughly 500,000 and 2,100,000 distinct TCR beta clonotypes identified. Naive TCR beta clonotypes were estimated from low-frequency clonotypes matched to each donor's FACS-determined naive share, without sorting.

This clonotype originated in a girl aged 2 to 10 in good health. The chain is assembled from TRBV2 and TRBJ1-1, and TRBD1 may be the D gene, going by 5 matching bases. The sequencing sample was made of blood. The encoded CDR3 is CASSPTPGGTEAFF. The sequenced DNA: TGTGCCAGCAGCCCGACGCCGGGGGGCACTGAAGCTTTCTTT.